The 25 T cell receptor beta chains listed next were all sequenced from one sample in a study of OX40 agonist ivuxolimab in advanced cancers. Measured with immunoSEQ multiplex PCR; TCRdb has only the in-frame clones, and not every one. The table has fewer than 40,000 clones, about 80% seen once. The source was CD4+ or CD8+ T cells sorted from blood, collected in a trial of the OX40 agonist ivuxolimab. These receptors were collected from an adult with an advanced solid tumor such as melanoma, head and neck, liver or kidney cancer.

This clone was seen only once. The rearrangement links TRBV27 to TRBJ1-1; D may be TRBD1 (5 bases). The CDR3 runs to 13 residues. V lost 5 bases, J lost 8 bases, and 15 bases lay in between. CDR1 and CDR2 from the germline V gene are MNHEY and SMNVEV (reference sequence). CDR3 nucleotides: TGTGCCAGCAGTCTTACGTGGGGACTGGAAGCTTTCTTT. This encodes CASSLTWGLEAFF.

The chain joins TRBV5-1 to TRBJ1-3, with a tentative D call TRBD1 (5 bases). CDR3 length: 16 amino acids. Between the trimmed V and J ends, which lost 0 bases and 4 bases, there was a span of 14 bases. Germline V CDR1 and CDR2: SGHRS, YFSETQ. For the CDR3, the DNA is TGCGCCAGCAGCTTGGACGGGGGAAGGGGCGGAAACACCATATATTTT. As protein: CASSLDGGRGGNTIYF.

This clone was counted between two and nine times. The chain recombines TRBV9 with TRBJ2-3; TRBD2 aligns across 7 bases. V trimming: 2 bases; J trimming: 2 bases; junction bases outside the gene matches: 5. Germline-derived CDR1 and CDR2 are SGDLS and YYNGEE. This CDR3 is 15 amino acids long. The CDR3: CASSVQAGYTDTQYF. The DNA of the CDR3 is TGTGCCAGCAGCGTTCAAGCGGGGTACACAGATACGCAGTATTTT. Variable domain in full (rest from reference TRBV9 and TRBJ2-3): DSGVTQTPKHLITATGQRVTLRCSPRSGDLSVYWYQQSLDQGLQFLIQYYNGEERAKGNILERFSAQQFPDLHSELNLSSLELGDSALYFCASSVQAGYTDTQYFGPGTRLTVL.

This chain joins TRBV10-2 and TRBJ2-1, with D possibly matching TRBD2 (6 bases). The germline gives CDR1 WSHSY, CDR2 SAAADI. V dropped 6 bases and J dropped 4 bases, with 28 bases sitting between them. The CDR3 has 19 amino acids. CDR3: CASRGPIQRAIAFYNEQFF. CDR3 DNA: TGCGCCAGCAGGGGCCCAATTCAGCGGGCCATCGCCTTTTACAATGAGCAGTTCTTC.

The chain uses TRBV4-1 and TRBJ2-3; 8 bases map to TRBD2. The CDR3 extends over 18 amino acids. V shed 3 bases, J shed 2 bases, and the junction held 13 bases outside the gene matches. Germline loops: CDR1 MGHRA, CDR2 YSYEKL. The CDR3 nucleotides read TGCGCCAGCAGCCACGGGAGACAGGCGGGGGGCTTCACAGATACGCAGTATTTT. Translation: CASSHGRQAGGFTDTQYF.

The V call is TRBV5-4, the J call TRBJ2-2; 9 bases line up with TRBD1. The CDR3 runs to 17 residues. The V gene's germline CDR1 is SGHNT and CDR2 YYREEE (reference sequence). The trim removed 4 bases at V and 0 bases at J, leaving 7 bases unmatched. For the CDR3, the DNA is TGTGCCAGCAGCCTGGGACGGACAGGGGCGAACACCGGGGAGCTGTTTTTT. This translates into CASSLGRTGANTGELFF.

The rearrangement links TRBV13 to TRBJ2-3; no definite D call. Between the trimmed V and J ends, which lost 3 bases and 5 bases, there was a span of 6 bases. Germline V gene data show CDR1 as PRHDT and CDR2 as FYEKMQ (reference sequence). This CDR3 has 12 residues. DNA of the CDR3: TGTGCCAGCAGCTTTTATAGAGATACGCAGTATTTT. Protein product: CASSFYRDTQYF.

The rearrangement uses TRBV2 and TRBJ2-2, with a tentative D call TRBD1 (6 bases). The length of the CDR3 is 16 residues. Germline CDR1 reads SNHLY; CDR2 reads FYNNEI. The V end was cut by 3 bases, the J end by 1 base, with 12 bases between. As DNA, the CDR3 is TGTGCCAGCAGTGATCAGGGGCCGGGGAACACCGGGGAGCTGTTTTTT. Residues: CASSDQGPGNTGELFF. The whole variable domain, filled in from reference TRBV2 and TRBJ2-2, reads EPEVTQTPSHQVTQMGQEVILRCVPISNHLYFYWYRQILGQKVEFLVSFYNNEISEKSEIFDDQFSVERPDGSNFTLKIRSTKLEDSAMYFCASSDQGPGNTGELFFGEGSRLTVL.

This clone was counted a single time. The chain uses TRBV5-4 and TRBJ2-3; the match to TRBD2 covers 8 bases. The germline V gene encodes CDR1 SGHNT and CDR2 YYREEE (reference sequence). The ends lost 10 bases at V and 4 bases at J; junction bases unmatched: 11. The CDR3 is 14 amino acids. The CDR3 protein is CALGGAGGADTQYF. The CDR3 DNA reads as TGTGCCTTAGGGGGGGCGGGAGGTGCAGATACGCAGTATTTT.

V is TRBV4-3 and J is TRBJ2-7, with 9 bases fitting TRBD2. V lost 0 bases to trimming and J lost 2 bases; unmatched junction nucleotides: 5. CDR1 and CDR2 from the germline V gene are LGHNA and YSLEER. The CDR3 is made up of 16 amino acids. The DNA of the CDR3 is TGCGCCAGCAGCCAAGATCTACTAGCGGGCACCTACGAGCAGTACTTC. Amino acids: CASSQDLLAGTYEQYF.

The V call is TRBV18, the J call TRBJ2-2; possibly TRBD1 or TRBD2 for D (5 bases each). The CDR3 length is 15 residues. V lost 4 bases and J 7 bases, leaving 16 bases between the germline ends. Germline V gene data show CDR1 as KGHSH and CDR2 as LQKENI. CDR3 nucleotide sequence: TGTGCCAGCTCACTCGGGGCTGGTAGCCACGGGGAGCTGTTTTTT. Its translation is CASSLGAGSHGELFF.

J is TRBJ2-3 and V is TRBV2; 8 bases agree with TRBD1. Germline V gene data show CDR1 as SNHLY and CDR2 as FYNNEI. The CDR3 consists of 14 residues. Trimming removed 5 bases from V and 2 bases from J; junction bases left unmatched: 3. CDR3 region: CASSNRGNTDTQYF. CDR3 in DNA: TGTGCCAGCAGTAACAGGGGGAACACAGATACGCAGTATTTT.

The CDR3 DNA follows: TGTGCCAGCAGCTTTAGGGGCGCAGGGAATGAGCAGTTCTTC. It translates to CASSFRGAGNEQFF. V usage is TRBV7-9 and J usage is TRBJ2-1; possible D gene TRBD1, 5 bases. Germline CDR1 and CDR2: SEHNR and FQNEAQ (reference sequence). V gave up 3 bases and J gave up 7 bases, with 13 bases separating them. There are 14 residues in the CDR3.

The V gene is TRBV5-8, the J gene TRBJ1-1; D is uncertain. V was trimmed by 4 bases and J by 0 bases, leaving 19 bases between them. Germline values: CDR1 SGHTS, CDR2 YDEGEE. CDR3 size: 17 residues. The DNA for the CDR3 is TGTGCCAGCAGCCAAGATAGTTGGCCCCGTATGAACACTGAAGCTTTCTTT. Translated, it gives CASSQDSWPRMNTEAFF.

The chain couples TRBV28 to TRBJ2-3, with TRBD1 identical over 7 bases. V gave up 6 bases and J gave up 2 bases; unmatched junction bases: 5. Germline lookup yields CDR1 MDHEN and CDR2 SYDVKM. This CDR3 has 14 residues. DNA for the CDR3: TGTGCCAGCAGAAACGACAGGGTCACAGATACGCAGTATTTT. Translation: CASRNDRVTDTQYF.

The genes are TRBV7-2 and TRBJ2-1; 11 bases map to TRBD2. The CDR3 is 16 amino acids. The germline gives CDR1 SGHTA, CDR2 FQGNSA. Germline trimming cut 1 base from V and 7 bases from J; bases unmatched to any gene: 6. CDR3 region: CASSLGGLAAVNEQFF. DNA of the CDR3: TGTGCCAGCAGCTTAGGGGGACTAGCGGCGGTAAATGAGCAGTTCTTC.

The V gene is TRBV30, the J gene TRBJ2-6; D gene uncertain. Germline-derived CDR1 and CDR2 are GTSNPN and SVGIG (reference sequence). The CDR3 sequence is 11 residues long. V was cut by 2 bases and J by 8 bases, with 4 bases left in between. The CDR3 here is CAWSSPNVLTF. Written as DNA, the CDR3 is TGTGCCTGGAGTTCCCCCAACGTCCTGACTTTC.

This chain links TRBV6-5 with TRBJ1-2, with unresolved D. CDR3 length: 13 amino acids. V shed 2 bases and J shed 7 bases, with 11 bases lying between them. Germline CDR1 and CDR2: MNHEY and SVGAGI. CDR3 residues: CASSYLGVAGYTF. The CDR3 DNA is TGTGCCAGCAGTTACCTAGGAGTCGCTGGCTACACCTTC.

The rearrangement joins TRBV2 to TRBJ2-7; D tentatively fits TRBD1 or TRBD2 (5 bases each). The germline V gene has CDR1 SNHLY and CDR2 FYNNEI. V dropped 4 bases and J dropped 7 bases, with 14 bases sitting between them. The CDR3 is 13 amino acids. In DNA form, the CDR3 reads TGTGCCAGCAGTGGATCGATCTGGGGGGAGCAGTACTTC. Its protein is CASSGSIWGEQYF.

The rearrangement uses TRBV7-2 and TRBJ2-3; D gene ambiguous. V lost 5 bases and J 6 bases, leaving 6 bases between the germline ends. This CDR3 region has 11 residues. In germline, CDR1 is SGHTA, CDR2 FQGNSA. As DNA, the CDR3 is TGTGCCAGCAGCCTATCGGATACGCAGTATTTT. Amino acids: CASSLSDTQYF.

This chain connects TRBV19 to TRBJ1-6; D unresolved. Trimming pared 9 bases from V and 8 bases from J, leaving 14 bases between. The CDR3 sequence is 13 residues long. Germline V lookup: CDR1 LNHDA, CDR2 SQIVND (reference sequence). CDR3 sequence: CASRVAEDSPLHF. DNA for the CDR3: TGTGCCAGCCGGGTGGCGGAGGATTCACCCCTCCACTTT.

The genes are TRBV27 and TRBJ2-7; tentatively, D is TRBD1 or TRBD2 (5 bases each). Germline V CDR1 and CDR2: MNHEY, SMNVEV (reference sequence). The V end was cut by 0 bases, the J end by 3 bases, with 12 bases between. The CDR3 has 15 amino acids. The CDR3 nucleotides are TGTGCCAGCAGTTTATCCCGGCTGAGGGGCTACGAGCAGTACTTC. It is translated as CASSLSRLRGYEQYF.

This chain connects TRBV15 to TRBJ2-7, with D hard to call. Trimming removed 0 bases from V and 1 base from J, with 10 bases in between. The germline V gene has CDR1 LNHNV and CDR2 YYDKDF (reference sequence). CDR3 size: 15 residues. As DNA, the CDR3 is TGTGCCACCAGCAGAGATTTTCAGGAATCCTACGAGCAGTACTTC. This sequence encodes CATSRDFQESYEQYF.

This chain joins TRBV28 and TRBJ2-5; TRBD1 is a possible D gene (5 bases). The CDR3 runs 14 residues. Trimming pared 3 bases from V and 4 bases from J, leaving 12 bases between. Looked up from germline, CDR1 is MDHEN and CDR2 is SYDVKM. CDR3 in amino acids: CASSFDSRGETQYF. In DNA, the CDR3 is TGTGCCAGCAGTTTTGACAGTAGAGGAGAGACCCAGTACTTC.

The chain employs TRBV5-8 and TRBJ1-6, with D hard to call. Germline lookup yields CDR1 SGHTS and CDR2 YDEGEE. V was trimmed by 4 bases and J by 6 bases, leaving 11 bases between them. This CDR3 has 14 residues. CDR3 region: CASSPGRPNSPLHF. The CDR3 bases are TGTGCCAGCAGCCCGGGGAGGCCTAATTCACCCCTCCACTTT.